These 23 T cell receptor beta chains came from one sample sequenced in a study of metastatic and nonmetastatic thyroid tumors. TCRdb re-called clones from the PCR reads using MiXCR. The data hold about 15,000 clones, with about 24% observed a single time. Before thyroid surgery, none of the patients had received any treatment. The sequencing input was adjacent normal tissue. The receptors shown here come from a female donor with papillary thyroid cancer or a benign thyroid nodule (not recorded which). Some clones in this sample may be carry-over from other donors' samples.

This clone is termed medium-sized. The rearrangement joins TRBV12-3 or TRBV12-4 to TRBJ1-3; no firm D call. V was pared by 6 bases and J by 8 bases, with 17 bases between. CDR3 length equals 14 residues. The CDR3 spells CASSLGARGDTIYF. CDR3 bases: TGTGCCAGCAGCCTCGGTGCCCGGGGAGACACCATATATTTT.

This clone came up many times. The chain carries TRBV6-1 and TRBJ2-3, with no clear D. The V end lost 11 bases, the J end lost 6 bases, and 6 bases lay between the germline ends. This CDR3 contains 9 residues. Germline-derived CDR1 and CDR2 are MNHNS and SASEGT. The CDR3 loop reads CAVPDTQYF. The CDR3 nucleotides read TGTGCCGTCCCCGATACGCAGTATTTT.

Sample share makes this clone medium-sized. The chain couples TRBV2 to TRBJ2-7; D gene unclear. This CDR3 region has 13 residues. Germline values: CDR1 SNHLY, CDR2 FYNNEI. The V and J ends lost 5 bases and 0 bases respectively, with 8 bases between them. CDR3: CASSMGASYEQYF. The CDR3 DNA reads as TGTGCCAGCAGTATGGGCGCCTCCTACGAGCAGTACTTC.

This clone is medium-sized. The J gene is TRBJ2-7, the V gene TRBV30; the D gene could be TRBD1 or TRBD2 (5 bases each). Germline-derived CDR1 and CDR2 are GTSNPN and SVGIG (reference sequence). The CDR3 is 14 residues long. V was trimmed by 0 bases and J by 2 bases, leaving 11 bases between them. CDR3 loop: CAWSVSGTAYEQYF. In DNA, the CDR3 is TGTGCCTGGAGTGTCTCCGGGACGGCCTACGAGCAGTACTTC.

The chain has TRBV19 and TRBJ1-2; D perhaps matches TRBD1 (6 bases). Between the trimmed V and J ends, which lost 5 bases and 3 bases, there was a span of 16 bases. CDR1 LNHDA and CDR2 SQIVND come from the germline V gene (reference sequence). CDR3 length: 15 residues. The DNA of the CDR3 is TGTGCCAGTAGTTCCACAGGGCATTCACACTATGGCTACACCTTC. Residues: CASSSTGHSHYGYTF.

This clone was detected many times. CDR3 residues: CSARDRAGPNEQYF. CDR3 DNA sequence: TGCAGTGCTAGAGATCGGGCGGGACCCAACGAGCAGTACTTC. The V gene is TRBV20-1, the J gene TRBJ2-7; D is possibly TRBD2 (6 bases). This CDR3 is built from 14 residues. Germline V gives CDR1 DFQATT, CDR2 SNEGSKA (reference sequence). Trimming stripped 0 bases from V and 5 bases from J, with 14 bases between.

Written as DNA, the CDR3 is TGCGCCAGCAGCTTCAGGACGGAATACAATGAGCAGTTCTTC. Protein: CASSFRTEYNEQFF. The rearrangement joins TRBV5-1 to TRBJ2-1; D uncertain. The CDR3 contains 14 residues. Germline values: CDR1 SGHRS, CDR2 YFSETQ. The V end was cut by 2 bases, the J end by 4 bases, with 10 bases between.

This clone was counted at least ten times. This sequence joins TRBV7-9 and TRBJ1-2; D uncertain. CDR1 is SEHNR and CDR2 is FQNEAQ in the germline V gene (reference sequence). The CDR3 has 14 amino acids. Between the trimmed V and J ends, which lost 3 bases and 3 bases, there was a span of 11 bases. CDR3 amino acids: CASSLVGEDYGYTF. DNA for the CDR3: TGTGCCAGCAGCTTGGTCGGTGAGGACTATGGCTACACCTTC. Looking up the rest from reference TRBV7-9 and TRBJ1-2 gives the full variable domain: DTGVSQNPRHKITKRGQNVTFRCDPISEHNRLYWYRQTLGQGPEFLTYFQNEAQLEKSRLLSDRFSAERPKGSFSTLEIQRTEQGDSAMYLCASSLVGEDYGYTFGSGTRLTVV.

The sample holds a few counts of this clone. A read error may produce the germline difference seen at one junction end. CDR3 sequence: CATGGASYNEQLF. For the CDR3, the DNA is TGTGCAACCGGAGGGGCATCCTACAATGAGCAGTTATTC. J is TRBJ2-1 and V is TRBV24-1; tentatively, D is TRBD2 (6 bases). The CDR3 is made up of 13 amino acids. CDR1 and CDR2 from the germline V gene are KGHDR and SFDVKD.

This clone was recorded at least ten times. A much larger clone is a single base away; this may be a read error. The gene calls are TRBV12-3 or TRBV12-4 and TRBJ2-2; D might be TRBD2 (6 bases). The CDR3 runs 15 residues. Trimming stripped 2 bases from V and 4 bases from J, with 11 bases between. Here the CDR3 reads CASSLMGGCTGELFF. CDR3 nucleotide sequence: TGTGCCAGCAGTTTAATGGGGGGATGCACCGGGGAGCTGTTTTTT.

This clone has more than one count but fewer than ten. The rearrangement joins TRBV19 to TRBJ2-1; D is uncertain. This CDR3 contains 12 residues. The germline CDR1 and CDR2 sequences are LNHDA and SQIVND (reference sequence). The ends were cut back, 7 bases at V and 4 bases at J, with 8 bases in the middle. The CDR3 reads CASTDTYNEQFF. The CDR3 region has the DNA TGTGCCAGTACTGACACGTACAATGAGCAGTTCTTC.

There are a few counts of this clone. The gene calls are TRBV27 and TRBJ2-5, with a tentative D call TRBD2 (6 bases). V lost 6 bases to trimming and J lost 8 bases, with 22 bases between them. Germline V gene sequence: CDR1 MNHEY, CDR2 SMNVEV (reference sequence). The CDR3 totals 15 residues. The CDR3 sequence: CASRLSGQEGDTQYF. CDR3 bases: TGTGCCAGCAGACTAAGTGGGCAGGAGGGAGATACCCAGTACTTC.

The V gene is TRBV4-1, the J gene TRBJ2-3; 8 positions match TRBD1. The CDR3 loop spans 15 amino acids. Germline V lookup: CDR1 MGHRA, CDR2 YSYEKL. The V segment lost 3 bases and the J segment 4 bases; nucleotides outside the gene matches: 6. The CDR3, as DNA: TGCGCCAGCAGCCACCTGGACAGGGACGCAGATACGCAGTATTTT. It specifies CASSHLDRDADTQYF.

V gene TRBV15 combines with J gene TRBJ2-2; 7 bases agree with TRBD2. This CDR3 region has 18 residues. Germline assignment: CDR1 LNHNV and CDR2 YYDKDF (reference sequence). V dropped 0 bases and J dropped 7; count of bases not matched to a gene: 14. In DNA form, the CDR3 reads TGTGCCACCAGCAGAGAAACCCCCTTGGGGGGAGGGAGCGGGGAGCTGTTTTTT. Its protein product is CATSRETPLGGGSGELFF.

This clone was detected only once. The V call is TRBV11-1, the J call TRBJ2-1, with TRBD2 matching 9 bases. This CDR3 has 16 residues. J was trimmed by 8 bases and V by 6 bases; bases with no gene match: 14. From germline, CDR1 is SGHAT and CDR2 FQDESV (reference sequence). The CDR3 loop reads CASSSTLAGDDDEQFF. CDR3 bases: TGTGCCAGCAGTTCGACCTTAGCGGGAGATGATGATGAGCAGTTCTTC.

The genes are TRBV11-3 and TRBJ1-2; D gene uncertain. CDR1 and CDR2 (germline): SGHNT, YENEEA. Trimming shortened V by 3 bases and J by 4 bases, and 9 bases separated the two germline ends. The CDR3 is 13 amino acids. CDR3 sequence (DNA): TGTGCCAGCAGCTTGGTGAAGGGCTATGGCTACACCTTC. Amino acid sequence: CASSLVKGYGYTF.

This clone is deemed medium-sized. CDR3 sequence reads: CASSYSIVRTSLYNEQFF. CDR3 in DNA: TGTGCCAGCAGTTACTCGATCGTGCGGACTAGCCTTTACAATGAGCAGTTCTTC. V and J are TRBV6-5 and TRBJ2-1; 8 nucleotides agree with TRBD2. The CDR3 length is 18 residues. Trimming removed 0 bases from V and 4 bases from J; junction bases left unmatched: 11. Germline V CDR1 and CDR2: MNHEY, SVGAGI.

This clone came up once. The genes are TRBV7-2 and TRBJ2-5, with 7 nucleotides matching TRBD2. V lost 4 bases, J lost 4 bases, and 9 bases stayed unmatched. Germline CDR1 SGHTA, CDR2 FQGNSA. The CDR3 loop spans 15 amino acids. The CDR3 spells CASSSARGRGETQYF. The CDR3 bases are TGTGCCAGCAGCTCCGCTCGGGGGAGGGGAGAGACCCAGTACTTC.

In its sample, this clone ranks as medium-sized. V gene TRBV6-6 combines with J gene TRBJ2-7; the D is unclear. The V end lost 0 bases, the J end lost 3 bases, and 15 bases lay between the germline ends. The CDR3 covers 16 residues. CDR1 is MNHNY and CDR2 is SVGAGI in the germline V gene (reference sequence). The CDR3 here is CASSYSTAELDYEQYF. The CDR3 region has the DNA TGTGCCAGCAGTTACTCGACGGCGGAGTTGGACTACGAGCAGTACTTC.

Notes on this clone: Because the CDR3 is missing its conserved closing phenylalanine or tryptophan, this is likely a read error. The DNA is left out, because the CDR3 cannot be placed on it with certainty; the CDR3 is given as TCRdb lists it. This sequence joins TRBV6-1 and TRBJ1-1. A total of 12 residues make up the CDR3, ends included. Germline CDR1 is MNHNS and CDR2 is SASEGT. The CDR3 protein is CASSVTCLFSFS.

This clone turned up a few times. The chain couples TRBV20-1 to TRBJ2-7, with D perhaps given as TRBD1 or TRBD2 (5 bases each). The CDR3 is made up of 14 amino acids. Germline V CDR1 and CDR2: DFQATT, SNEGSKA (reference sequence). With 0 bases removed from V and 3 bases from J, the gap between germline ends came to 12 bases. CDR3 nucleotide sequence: TGCAGTGCTAGAGATCGGGACCTCGGCTACGAGCAGTACTTC. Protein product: CSARDRDLGYEQYF.

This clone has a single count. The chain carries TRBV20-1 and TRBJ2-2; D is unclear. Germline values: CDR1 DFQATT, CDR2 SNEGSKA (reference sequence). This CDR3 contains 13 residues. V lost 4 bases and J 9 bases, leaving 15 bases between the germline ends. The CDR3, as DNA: TGCAGTGCTATAGATGCGGTAACCTGGGAGCTGTTTTTT. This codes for CSAIDAVTWELFF.

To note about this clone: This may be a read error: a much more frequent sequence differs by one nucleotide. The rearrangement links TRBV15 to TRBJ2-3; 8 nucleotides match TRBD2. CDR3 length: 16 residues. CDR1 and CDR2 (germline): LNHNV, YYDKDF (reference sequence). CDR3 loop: CATIRDRVGTRSTQYF. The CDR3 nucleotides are TGTGCCACCATCAGAGATCGAGTCGGGACTAGGTCTACGCAGTATTTT.